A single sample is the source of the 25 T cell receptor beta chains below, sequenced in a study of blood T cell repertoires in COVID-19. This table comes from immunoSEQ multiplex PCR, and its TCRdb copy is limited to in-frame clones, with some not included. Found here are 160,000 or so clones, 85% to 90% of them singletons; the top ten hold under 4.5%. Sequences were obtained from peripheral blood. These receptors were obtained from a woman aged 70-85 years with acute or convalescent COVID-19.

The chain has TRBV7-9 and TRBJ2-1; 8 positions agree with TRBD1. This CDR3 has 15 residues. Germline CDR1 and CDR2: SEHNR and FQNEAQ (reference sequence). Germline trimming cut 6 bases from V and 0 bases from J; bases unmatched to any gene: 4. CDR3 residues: CASRHTGGSYNEQFF. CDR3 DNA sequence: TGTGCCAGCAGACATACAGGGGGCTCCTACAATGAGCAGTTCTTC.

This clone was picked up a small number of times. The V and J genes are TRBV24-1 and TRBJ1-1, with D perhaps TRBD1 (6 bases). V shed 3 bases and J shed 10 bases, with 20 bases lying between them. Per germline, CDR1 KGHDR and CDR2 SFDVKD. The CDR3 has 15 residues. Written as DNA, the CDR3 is TGTGCCACCAGTGATGGGTCACAGGGAAGGACGAGAGCTTTCTTT. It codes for CATSDGSQGRTRAFF.

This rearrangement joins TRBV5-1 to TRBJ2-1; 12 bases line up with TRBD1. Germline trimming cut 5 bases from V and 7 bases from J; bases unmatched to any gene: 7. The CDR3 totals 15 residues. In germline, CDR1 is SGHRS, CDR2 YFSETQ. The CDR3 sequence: CASSWGQGAGNEQFF. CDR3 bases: TGCGCCAGCAGTTGGGGACAGGGGGCGGGAAATGAGCAGTTCTTC.

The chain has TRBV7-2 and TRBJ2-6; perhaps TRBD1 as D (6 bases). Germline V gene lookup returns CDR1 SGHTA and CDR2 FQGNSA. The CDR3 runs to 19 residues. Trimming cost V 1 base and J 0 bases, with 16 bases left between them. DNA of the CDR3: TGTGCCAGCAGCTTAGGGGTTTTAGGACAGAGCTCTGGGGCCAACGTCCTGACTTTC. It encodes CASSLGVLGQSSGANVLTF.

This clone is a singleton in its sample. CDR3 nucleotide sequence: TGCGCCAGCAGCTTCGGGACAGGGCTGAACACTGAAGCTTTCTTT. Translated: CASSFGTGLNTEAFF. The V and J genes are TRBV5-1 and TRBJ1-1; 9 nucleotides line up with TRBD1. CDR3 length equals 15 residues. The V gene end was trimmed by 2 bases and the J gene end by 0 bases; junction bases not matched to a gene: 2. Germline V gene lookup returns CDR1 SGHRS and CDR2 YFSETQ. Looking up the rest from reference TRBV5-1 and TRBJ1-1 gives the full variable domain: KAGVTQTPRYLIKTRGQQVTLSCSPISGHRSVSWYQQTPGQGLQFLFEYFSETQRNKGNFPGRFSGRQFSNSRSEMNVSTLELGDSALYLCASSFGTGLNTEAFFGQGTRLTVV.

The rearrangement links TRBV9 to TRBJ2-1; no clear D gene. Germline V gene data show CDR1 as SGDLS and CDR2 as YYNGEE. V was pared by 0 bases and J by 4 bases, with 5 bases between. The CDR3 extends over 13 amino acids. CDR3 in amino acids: CASSVGQYNEQFF. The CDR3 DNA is TGTGCCAGCAGCGTAGGGCAGTACAATGAGCAGTTCTTC.

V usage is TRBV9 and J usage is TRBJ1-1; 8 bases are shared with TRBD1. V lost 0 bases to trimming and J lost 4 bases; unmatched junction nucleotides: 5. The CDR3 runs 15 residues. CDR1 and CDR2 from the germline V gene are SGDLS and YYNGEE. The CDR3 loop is CASSVGSQGATEAFF. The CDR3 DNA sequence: TGTGCCAGCAGCGTAGGCTCGCAGGGGGCCACTGAAGCTTTCTTT. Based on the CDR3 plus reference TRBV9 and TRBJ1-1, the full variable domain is DSGVTQTPKHLITATGQRVTLRCSPRSGDLSVYWYQQSLDQGLQFLIQYYNGEERAKGNILERFSAQQFPDLHSELNLSSLELGDSALYFCASSVGSQGATEAFFGQGTRLTVV.

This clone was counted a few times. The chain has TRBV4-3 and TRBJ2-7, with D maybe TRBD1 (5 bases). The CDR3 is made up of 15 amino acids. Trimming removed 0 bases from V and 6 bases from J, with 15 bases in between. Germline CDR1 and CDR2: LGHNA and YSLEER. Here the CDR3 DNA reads TGCGCCAGCAGCCAAGATTTGGTACAGGTTCCCGAGCAGTACTTC. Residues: CASSQDLVQVPEQYF.

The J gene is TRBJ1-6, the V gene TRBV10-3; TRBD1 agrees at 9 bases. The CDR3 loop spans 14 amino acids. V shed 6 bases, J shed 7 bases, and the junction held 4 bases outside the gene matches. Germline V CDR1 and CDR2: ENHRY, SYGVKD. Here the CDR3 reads CAIRGTGLNSPLHF. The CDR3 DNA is TGTGCCATCAGAGGGACAGGGCTGAATTCACCCCTCCACTTT.

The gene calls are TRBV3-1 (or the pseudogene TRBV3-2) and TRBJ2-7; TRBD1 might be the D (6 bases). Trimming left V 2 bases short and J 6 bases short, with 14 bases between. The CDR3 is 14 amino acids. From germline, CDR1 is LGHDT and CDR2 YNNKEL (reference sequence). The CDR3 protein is CASSQTEQGLEQYF. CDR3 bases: TGTGCCAGCAGCCAAACCGAACAGGGCCTCGAGCAGTACTTC.

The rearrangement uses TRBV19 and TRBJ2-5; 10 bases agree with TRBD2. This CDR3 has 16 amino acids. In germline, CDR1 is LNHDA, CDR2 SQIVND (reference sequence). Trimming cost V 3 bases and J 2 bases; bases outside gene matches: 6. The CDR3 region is CASSISGLARQETQYF. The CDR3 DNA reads TGTGCCAGTAGTATTTCGGGACTAGCGAGACAAGAGACCCAGTACTTC.

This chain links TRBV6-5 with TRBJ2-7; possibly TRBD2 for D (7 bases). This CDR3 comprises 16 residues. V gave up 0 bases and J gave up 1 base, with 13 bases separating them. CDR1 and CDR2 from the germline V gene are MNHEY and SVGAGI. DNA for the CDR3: TGTGCCAGCAGTTACTCGCAGGGAGGGGGTTCCTACGAGCAGTACTTC. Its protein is CASSYSQGGGSYEQYF.

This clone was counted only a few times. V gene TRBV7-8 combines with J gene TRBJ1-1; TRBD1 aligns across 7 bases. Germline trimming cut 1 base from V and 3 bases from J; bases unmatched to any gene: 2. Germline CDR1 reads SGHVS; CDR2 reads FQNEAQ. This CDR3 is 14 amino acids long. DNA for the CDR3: TGTGCCAGCAGCTTAGGACAGGGTGACACTGAAGCTTTCTTT. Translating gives CASSLGQGDTEAFF.

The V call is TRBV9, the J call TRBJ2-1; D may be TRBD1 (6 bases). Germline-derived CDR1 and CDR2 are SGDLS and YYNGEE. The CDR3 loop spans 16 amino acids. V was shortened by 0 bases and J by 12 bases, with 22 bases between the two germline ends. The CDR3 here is CASSVGHIRQGSRQFF. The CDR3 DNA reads TGTGCCAGCAGCGTAGGGCATATACGGCAGGGGTCACGGCAGTTCTTC. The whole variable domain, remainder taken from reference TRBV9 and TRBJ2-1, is DSGVTQTPKHLITATGQRVTLRCSPRSGDLSVYWYQQSLDQGLQFLIQYYNGEERAKGNILERFSAQQFPDLHSELNLSSLELGDSALYFCASSVGHIRQGSRQFFGPGTRLTVL.

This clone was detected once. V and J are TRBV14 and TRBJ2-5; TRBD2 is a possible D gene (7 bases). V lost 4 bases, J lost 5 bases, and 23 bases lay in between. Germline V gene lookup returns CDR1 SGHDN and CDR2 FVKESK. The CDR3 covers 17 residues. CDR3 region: CASSRGGASPRQETQYF. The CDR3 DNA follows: TGTGCCAGCAGCCGAGGGGGGGCCTCACCCCGGCAGGAGACCCAGTACTTC. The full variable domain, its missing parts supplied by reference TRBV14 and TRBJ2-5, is EAGVTQFPSHSVIEKGQTVTLRCDPISGHDNLYWYRRVMGKEIKFLLHFVKESKQDESGMPNNRFLAERTGGTYSTLKVQPAELEDSGVYFCASSRGGASPRQETQYFGPGTRLLVL.

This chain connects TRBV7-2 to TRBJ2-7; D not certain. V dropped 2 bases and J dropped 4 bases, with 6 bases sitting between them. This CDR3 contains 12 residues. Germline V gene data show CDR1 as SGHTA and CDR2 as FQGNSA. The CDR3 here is CASSLNGYEQYF. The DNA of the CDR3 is TGTGCCAGCAGCTTAAACGGGTACGAGCAGTACTTC. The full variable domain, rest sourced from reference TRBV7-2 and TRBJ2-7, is GAGVSQSPSNKVTEKGKDVELRCDPISGHTALYWYRQSLGQGLEFLIYFQGNSAPDKSGLPSDRFSAERTGGSVSTLTIQRTQQEDSAVYLCASSLNGYEQYFGPGTRLTVT.

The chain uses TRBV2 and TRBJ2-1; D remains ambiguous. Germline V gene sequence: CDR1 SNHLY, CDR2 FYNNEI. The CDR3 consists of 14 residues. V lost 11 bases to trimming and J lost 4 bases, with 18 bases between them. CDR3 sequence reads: CACDPGFRYNEQFF. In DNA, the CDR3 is TGTGCCTGCGATCCCGGGTTTAGATACAATGAGCAGTTCTTC.

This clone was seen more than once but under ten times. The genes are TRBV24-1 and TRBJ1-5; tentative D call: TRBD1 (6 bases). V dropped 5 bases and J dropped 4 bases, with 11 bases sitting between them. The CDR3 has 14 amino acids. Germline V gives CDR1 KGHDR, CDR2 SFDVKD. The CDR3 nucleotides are TGTGCCACCAGTGCCGGGACAAGAAATCAGCCCCAGCATTTT. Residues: CATSAGTRNQPQHF.

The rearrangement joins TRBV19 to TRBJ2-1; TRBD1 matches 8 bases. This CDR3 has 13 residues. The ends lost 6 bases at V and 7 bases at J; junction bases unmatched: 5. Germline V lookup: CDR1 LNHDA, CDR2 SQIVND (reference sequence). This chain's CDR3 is CASRLQGENEQFF. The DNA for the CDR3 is TGTGCCAGTAGGCTACAGGGGGAAAATGAGCAGTTCTTC. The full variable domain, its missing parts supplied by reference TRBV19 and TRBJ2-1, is DGGITQSPKYLFRKEGQNVTLSCEQNLNHDAMYWYRQDPGQGLRLIYYSQIVNDFQKGDIAEGYSVSREKKESFPLTVTSAQKNPTAFYLCASRLQGENEQFFGPGTRLTVL.

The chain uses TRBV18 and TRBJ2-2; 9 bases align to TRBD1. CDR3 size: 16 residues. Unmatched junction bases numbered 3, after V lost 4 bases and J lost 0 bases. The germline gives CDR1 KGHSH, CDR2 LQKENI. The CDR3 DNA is TGTGCCAGCTCACTTGGACAGGGGACGAACACCGGGGAGCTGTTTTTT. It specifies CASSLGQGTNTGELFF.

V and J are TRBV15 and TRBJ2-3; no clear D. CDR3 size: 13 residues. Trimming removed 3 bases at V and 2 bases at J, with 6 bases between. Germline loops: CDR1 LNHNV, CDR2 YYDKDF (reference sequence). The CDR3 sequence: CATSSLYTDTQYF. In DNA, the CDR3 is TGTGCCACCAGCAGTCTGTACACAGATACGCAGTATTTT.

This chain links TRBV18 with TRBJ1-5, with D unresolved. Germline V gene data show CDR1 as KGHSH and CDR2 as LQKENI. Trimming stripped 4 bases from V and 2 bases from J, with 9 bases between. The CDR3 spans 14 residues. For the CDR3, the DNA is TGTGCCAGCTCACGGGGAGGCGGCAATCAGCCCCAGCATTTT. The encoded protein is CASSRGGGNQPQHF.

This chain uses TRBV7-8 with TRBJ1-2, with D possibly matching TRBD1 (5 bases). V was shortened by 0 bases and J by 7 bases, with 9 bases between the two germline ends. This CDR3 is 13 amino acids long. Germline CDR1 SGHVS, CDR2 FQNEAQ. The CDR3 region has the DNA TGTGCCAGCAGCTTAGCCGGGGGAGGTGGCTACACCTTC. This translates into CASSLAGGGGYTF.

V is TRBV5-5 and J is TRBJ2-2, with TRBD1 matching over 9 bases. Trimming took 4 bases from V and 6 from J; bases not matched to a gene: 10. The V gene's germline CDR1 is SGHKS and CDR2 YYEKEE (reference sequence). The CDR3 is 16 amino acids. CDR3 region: CASSPRTGGWAGELFF. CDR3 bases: TGTGCCAGCAGCCCAAGAACAGGGGGCTGGGCCGGGGAGCTGTTTTTT.

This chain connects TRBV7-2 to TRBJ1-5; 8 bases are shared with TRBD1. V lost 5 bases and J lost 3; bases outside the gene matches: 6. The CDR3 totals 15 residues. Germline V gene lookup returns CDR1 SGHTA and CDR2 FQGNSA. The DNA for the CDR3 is TGTGCCAGCAGCCAGGACAGGGATGTCAATCAGCCCCAGCATTTT. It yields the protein CASSQDRDVNQPQHF.